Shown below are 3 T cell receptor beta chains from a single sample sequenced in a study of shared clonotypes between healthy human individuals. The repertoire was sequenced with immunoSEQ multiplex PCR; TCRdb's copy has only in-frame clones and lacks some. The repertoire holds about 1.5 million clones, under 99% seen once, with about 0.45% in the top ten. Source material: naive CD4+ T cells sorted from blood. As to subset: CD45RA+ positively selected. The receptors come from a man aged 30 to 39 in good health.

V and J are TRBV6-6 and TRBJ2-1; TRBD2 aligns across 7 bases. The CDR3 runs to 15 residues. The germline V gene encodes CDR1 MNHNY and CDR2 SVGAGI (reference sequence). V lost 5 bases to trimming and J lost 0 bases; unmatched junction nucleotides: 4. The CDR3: CASSGSGPSYNEQFF. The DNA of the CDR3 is TGTGCCAGCAGTGGTAGCGGGCCCTCCTACAATGAGCAGTTCTTC.

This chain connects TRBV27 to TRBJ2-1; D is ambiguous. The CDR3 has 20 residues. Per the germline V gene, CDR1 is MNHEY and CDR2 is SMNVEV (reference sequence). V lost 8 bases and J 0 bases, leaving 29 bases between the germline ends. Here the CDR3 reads CASAQRGRYRIQSSYNEQFF. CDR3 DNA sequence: TGTGCCAGCGCTCAGCGCGGTCGCTACCGAATCCAGAGCTCCTACAATGAGCAGTTCTTC.

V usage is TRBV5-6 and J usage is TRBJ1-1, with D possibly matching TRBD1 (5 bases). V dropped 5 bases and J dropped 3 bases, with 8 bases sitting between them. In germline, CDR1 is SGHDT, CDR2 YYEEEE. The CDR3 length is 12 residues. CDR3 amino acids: CASRTDYTEAFF. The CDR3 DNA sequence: TGTGCCAGCAGGACAGACTACACTGAAGCTTTCTTT.